Listed below are T cell receptor beta chains from one sample, sequenced in a study of T cell responses to AZD1222 COVID-19 vaccine. Clones were read by immunoSEQ multiplex PCR, and TCRdb kept only the in-frame ones, dropping some. The table lists around 84,000 clones, around 90% of them singletons. Here the sequenced sample was peripheral blood, taken on day 0 of AZD1222 vaccination. The receptors were sampled from an adult in good health. Both conserved end residues are part of each CDR3. The order of the fields is V gene, D gene, clone size, CDR3 length, J gene, CDR3 protein, CDR3 DNA. The D gene is left open where the match is weak. A row's size may be missing; if present it is once, few, many or a size class.

V: TRBV6-5; D: -; size: -; length: 14; J: TRBJ1-5; CDR3: CASSRDLDNQPQHF; DNA: TGTGCCAGCAGTCGGGACTTGGACAATCAGCCCCAGCATTTT
V: TRBV27; D: -; size: -; length: 14; J: TRBJ2-7; CDR3: CASSLSDSSYEQYF; DNA: TGTGCCAGCAGTTTATCGGACAGCTCCTACGAGCAGTACTTC
V: TRBV11-2; D: -; size: -; length: 17; J: TRBJ1-2; CDR3: CASSLEGGTSDNYGYTF; DNA: TGTGCCAGCAGCTTAGAGGGGGGGACATCCGATAACTATGGCTACACCTTC
V: TRBV7-9; D: TRBD2; size: -; length: 15; J: TRBJ2-1; CDR3: CASSSGRVGYNEQFF; DNA: TGTGCCAGCAGCAGCGGGAGGGTCGGCTACAATGAGCAGTTCTTC
V: TRBV9; D: -; size: -; length: 15; J: TRBJ1-2; CDR3: CASSDRDGHGYGYTF; DNA: TGTGCCAGCAGCGACAGGGACGGCCACGGTTATGGCTACACCTTC
V: TRBV28; D: TRBD1; size: -; length: 19; J: TRBJ2-1; CDR3: CASSLYDPRTGAKMNEQFF; DNA: TGTGCCAGCAGTTTATATGACCCCCGGACAGGGGCCAAGATGAATGAGCAGTTCTTC
V: TRBV6-4; D: TRBD2; size: -; length: 16; J: TRBJ2-1; CDR3: CASSPAGLSSYNEQFF; DNA: TGTGCCAGCAGTCCAGCGGGATTAAGCTCCTACAATGAGCAGTTCTTC
V: TRBV19; D: -; size: -; length: 16; J: TRBJ1-1; CDR3: CASSILGTGMNTEAFF; DNA: TGTGCCAGTAGTATCTTAGGGACGGGGATGAACACTGAAGCTTTCTTT
V: TRBV27; D: -; size: -; length: 15; J: TRBJ2-7; CDR3: CASSPRTAISYEQYF; DNA: TGTGCCAGCAGTCCACGGACAGCAATCTCCTACGAGCAGTACTTC
V: TRBV27; D: TRBD1; size: -; length: 16; J: TRBJ2-2; CDR3: CASSRSGGINTGELFF; DNA: TGTGCCAGCAGTCGTTCAGGGGGCATTAACACCGGGGAGCTGTTTTTT
V: TRBV2; D: TRBD1; size: -; length: 16; J: TRBJ2-1; CDR3: CASRYIGTGSYNEQFF; DNA: TGTGCCAGCAGGTATATCGGGACAGGGTCCTACAATGAGCAGTTCTTC
V: TRBV29-1; D: TRBD2; size: -; length: 14; J: TRBJ2-2; CDR3: CSAGTSGFVGELFF; DNA: TGCAGCGCTGGGACTAGCGGGTTTGTCGGGGAGCTGTTTTTT
V: TRBV28; D: TRBD2; size: -; length: 16; J: TRBJ2-5; CDR3: CASSSLQRELEETQYF; DNA: TGTGCCAGCAGTTCTCTTCAGCGGGAGTTAGAAGAGACCCAGTACTTC
V: TRBV6-5; D: -; size: -; length: 15; J: TRBJ2-2; CDR3: CASSRGTSSTGELFF; DNA: TGTGCCAGCAGCAGAGGGACCTCCTCGACCGGGGAGCTGTTTTTT
V: TRBV5-8; D: -; size: -; length: 14; J: TRBJ2-7; CDR3: CASSLYRETYEQYF; DNA: TGTGCCAGCAGCTTGTACAGGGAGACCTACGAGCAGTACTTC
V: TRBV29-1; D: TRBD2; size: -; length: 15; J: TRBJ2-1; CDR3: CSVDVAGSSYNEQFF; DNA: TGCAGCGTTGATGTAGCGGGGAGCTCCTACAATGAGCAGTTCTTC
V: TRBV7-2; D: TRBD2; size: -; length: 15; J: TRBJ2-3; CDR3: CASSALAGVADTQYF; DNA: TGTGCCAGCAGCGCTCTAGCGGGAGTTGCAGATACGCAGTATTTT
V: TRBV7-3; D: TRBD1; size: -; length: 16; J: TRBJ2-1; CDR3: CASSKRGTGGWDEQFF; DNA: TGTGCCAGCAGCAAACGAGGGACAGGGGGTTGGGATGAGCAGTTCTTC
V: TRBV6-2/TRBV6-3; D: TRBD1; size: -; length: 16; J: TRBJ2-7; CDR3: CASSYLQTGSSVRQYF; DNA: TGTGCCAGCAGTTACCTCCAGACAGGGTCCTCGGTGAGGCAGTACTTC
V: TRBV7-9; D: -; size: -; length: 14; J: TRBJ1-1; CDR3: CASSLTSQNTEAFF; DNA: TGTGCCAGCAGCTTGACTAGTCAGAACACTGAAGCTTTCTTT
V: TRBV6-2/TRBV6-3; D: -; size: -; length: 16; J: TRBJ2-1; CDR3: CASSYVSGLLSNEQFF; DNA: TGTGCCAGCAGTTACGTATCTGGTCTCCTTAGCAATGAGCAGTTCTTC
V: TRBV5-1; D: -; size: -; length: 14; J: TRBJ1-3; CDR3: CASSTGSSGNTIYF; DNA: TGCGCCAGCAGCACAGGGAGCTCTGGAAACACCATATATTTT
V: TRBV27; D: TRBD1; size: few; length: 16; J: TRBJ2-7; CDR3: CASRGTGQGISYEQYF; DNA: TGTGCCAGCAGGGGGACTGGACAGGGCATTTCATACGAGCAGTACTTC
V: TRBV6-1; D: -; size: -; length: 15; J: TRBJ1-3; CDR3: CASSEARGSGNTIYF; DNA: TGTGCCAGCAGTGAAGCAAGGGGGTCTGGAAACACCATATATTTT
V: TRBV3-1/TRBV3-2; D: -; size: -; length: 13; J: TRBJ1-2; CDR3: CASSQDPRYGYTF; DNA: TGTGCCAGCAGCCAAGATCCCCGTTATGGCTACACCTTC
V: TRBV24-1; D: -; size: -; length: 14; J: TRBJ1-5; CDR3: CATSDLQGNQPQHF; DNA: TGTGCCACCAGTGATTTGCAGGGCAATCAGCCCCAGCATTTT
V: TRBV27; D: -; size: -; length: 14; J: TRBJ2-2; CDR3: CASSPEIVPGELFF; DNA: TGTGCCAGCAGCCCCGAGATTGTACCCGGGGAGCTGTTTTTT
V: TRBV10-3; D: -; size: -; length: 13; J: TRBJ1-5; CDR3: CAISVSYLQPQHF; DNA: TGTGCCATCAGTGTATCGTATCTCCAGCCCCAGCATTTT
V: TRBV24-1; D: -; size: -; length: 16; J: TRBJ2-1; CDR3: CATSDFTQGGRNEQFF; DNA: TGTGCCACCAGTGATTTCACCCAGGGAGGAAGAAATGAGCAGTTCTTC
V: TRBV7-2; D: -; size: once; length: 11; J: TRBJ2-3; CDR3: CASSLVQMQYF; DNA: TGTGCCAGCAGCTTAGTCCAGATGCAGTATTTT
V: TRBV4-1; D: -; size: -; length: 14; J: TRBJ1-5; CDR3: CASSQESAVQPQHF; DNA: TGCGCCAGCAGCCAAGAATCCGCCGTGCAGCCCCAGCATTTT
V: TRBV7-8; D: TRBD1; size: -; length: 16; J: TRBJ1-2; CDR3: CASSLELGQGDHGYTF; DNA: TGTGCCAGCAGCTTAGAGTTGGGACAGGGAGATCATGGCTACACCTTC
V: TRBV29-1; D: -; size: -; length: 11; J: TRBJ1-2; CDR3: CSVEGYHGYTF; DNA: TGCAGCGTTGAAGGGTACCATGGCTACACCTTC
V: TRBV10-3; D: TRBD1; size: -; length: 15; J: TRBJ1-4; CDR3: CAISERQGVEEKLFF; DNA: TGTGCCATCAGTGAACGTCAGGGGGTGGAGGAAAAACTGTTTTTT